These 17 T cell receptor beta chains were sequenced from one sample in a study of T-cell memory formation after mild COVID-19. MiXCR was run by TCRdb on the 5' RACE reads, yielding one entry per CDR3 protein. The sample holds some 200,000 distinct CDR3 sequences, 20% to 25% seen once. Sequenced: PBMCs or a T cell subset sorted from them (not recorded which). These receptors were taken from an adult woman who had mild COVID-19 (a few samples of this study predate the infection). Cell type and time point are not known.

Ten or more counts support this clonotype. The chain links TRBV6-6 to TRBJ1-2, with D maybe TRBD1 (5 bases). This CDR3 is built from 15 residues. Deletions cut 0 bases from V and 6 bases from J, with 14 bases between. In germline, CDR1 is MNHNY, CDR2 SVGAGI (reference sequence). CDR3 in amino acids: CASSYSTEGGNGYTF. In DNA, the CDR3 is TGTGCCAGCAGTTACTCGACAGAGGGAGGAAATGGCTACACCTTC.

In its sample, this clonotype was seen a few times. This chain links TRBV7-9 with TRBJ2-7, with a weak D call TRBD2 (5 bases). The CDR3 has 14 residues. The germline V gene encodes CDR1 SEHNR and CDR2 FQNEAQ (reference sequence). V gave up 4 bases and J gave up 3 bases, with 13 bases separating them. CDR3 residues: CASSSDGVGYEQYF. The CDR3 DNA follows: TGTGCCAGCAGCTCGGACGGGGTCGGCTACGAGCAGTACTTC.

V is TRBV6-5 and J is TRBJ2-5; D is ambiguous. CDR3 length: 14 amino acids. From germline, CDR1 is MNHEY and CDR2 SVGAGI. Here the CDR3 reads CDISYHLGLETQYF. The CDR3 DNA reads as TGTGACATCAGTTACCACTTGGGTTTAGAGACCCAGTACTTC.

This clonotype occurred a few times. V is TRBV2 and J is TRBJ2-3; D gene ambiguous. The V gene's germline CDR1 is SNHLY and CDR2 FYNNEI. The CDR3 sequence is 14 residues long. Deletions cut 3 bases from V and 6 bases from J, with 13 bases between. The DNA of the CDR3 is TGTGCCAGCAGTGACCGGCCGAATTGGGATACGCAGTATTTT. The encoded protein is CASSDRPNWDTQYF. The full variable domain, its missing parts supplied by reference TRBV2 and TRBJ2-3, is EPEVTQTPSHQVTQMGQEVILRCVPISNHLYFYWYRQILGQKVEFLVSFYNNEISEKSEIFDDQFSVERPDGSNFTLKIRSTKLEDSAMYFCASSDRPNWDTQYFGPGTRLTVL.

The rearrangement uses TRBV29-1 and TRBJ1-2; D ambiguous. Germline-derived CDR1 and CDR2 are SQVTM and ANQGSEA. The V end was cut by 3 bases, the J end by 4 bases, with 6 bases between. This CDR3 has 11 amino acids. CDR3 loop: CSVEDLYGYTF. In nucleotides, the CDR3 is TGCAGCGTTGAGGACCTCTATGGCTACACCTTC.

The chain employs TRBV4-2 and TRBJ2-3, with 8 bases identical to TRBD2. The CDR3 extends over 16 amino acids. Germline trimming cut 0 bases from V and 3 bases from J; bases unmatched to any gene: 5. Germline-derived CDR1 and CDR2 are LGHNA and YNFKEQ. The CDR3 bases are TGTGCCAGCAGCCAAGATAACGGGAGGGGGACAGATACGCAGTATTTT. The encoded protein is CASSQDNGRGTDTQYF.

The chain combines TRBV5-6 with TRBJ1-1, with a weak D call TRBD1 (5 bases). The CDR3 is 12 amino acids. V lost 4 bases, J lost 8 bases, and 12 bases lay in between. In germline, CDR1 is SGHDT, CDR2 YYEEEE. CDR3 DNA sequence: TGTGCCAGCAGCCCCGGGACTTTAGAAGCTTTCTTT. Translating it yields CASSPGTLEAFF.

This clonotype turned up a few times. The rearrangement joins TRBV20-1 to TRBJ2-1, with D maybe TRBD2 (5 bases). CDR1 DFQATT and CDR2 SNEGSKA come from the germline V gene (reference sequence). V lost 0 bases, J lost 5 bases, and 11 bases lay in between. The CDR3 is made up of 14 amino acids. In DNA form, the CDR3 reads TGCAGTGCTAGAGATTTTTTGGAGGACAATGAGCAGTTCTTC. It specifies CSARDFLEDNEQFF.

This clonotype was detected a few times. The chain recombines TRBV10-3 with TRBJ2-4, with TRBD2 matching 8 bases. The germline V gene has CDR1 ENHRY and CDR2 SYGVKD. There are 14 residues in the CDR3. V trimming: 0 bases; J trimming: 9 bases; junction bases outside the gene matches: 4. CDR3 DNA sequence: TGTGCCATCAGTGAGTCTGGAGCGGGGGCCATTCAGTACTTC. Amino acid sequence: CAISESGAGAIQYF.

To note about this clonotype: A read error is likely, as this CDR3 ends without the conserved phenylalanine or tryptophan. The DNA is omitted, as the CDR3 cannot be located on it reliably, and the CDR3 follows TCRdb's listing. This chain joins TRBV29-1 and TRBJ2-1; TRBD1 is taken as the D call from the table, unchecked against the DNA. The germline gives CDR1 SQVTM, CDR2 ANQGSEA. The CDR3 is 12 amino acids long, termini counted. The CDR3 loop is CSVEDLGQGAVL.

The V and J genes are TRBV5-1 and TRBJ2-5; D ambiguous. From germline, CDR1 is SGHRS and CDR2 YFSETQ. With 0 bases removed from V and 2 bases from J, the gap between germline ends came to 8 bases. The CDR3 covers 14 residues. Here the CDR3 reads CASSLDDEQETQYF. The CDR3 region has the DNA TGCGCCAGCAGCTTGGATGACGAGCAAGAGACCCAGTACTTC.

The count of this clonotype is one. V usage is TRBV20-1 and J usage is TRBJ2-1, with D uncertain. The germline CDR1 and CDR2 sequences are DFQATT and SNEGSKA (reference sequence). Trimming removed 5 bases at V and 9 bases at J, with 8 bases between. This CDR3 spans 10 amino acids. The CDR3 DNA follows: TGCAGTGCTTCCGACGGTGAGCAGTTCTTC. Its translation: CSASDGEQFF.

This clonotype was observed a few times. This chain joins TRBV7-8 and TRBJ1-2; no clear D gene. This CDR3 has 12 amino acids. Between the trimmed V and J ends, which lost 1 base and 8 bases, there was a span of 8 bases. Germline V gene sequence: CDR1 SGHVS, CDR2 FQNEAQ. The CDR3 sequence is CASSLGLKGYTF. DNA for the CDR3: TGTGCCAGCAGCTTAGGCCTTAAAGGCTACACCTTC.

The CDR3 spells CASSSSFDRVAYNEQFF. The CDR3 coding sequence is TGTGCCAGCAGCTCATCATTCGACAGGGTAGCGTACAATGAGCAGTTCTTC. The rearrangement joins TRBV7-6 to TRBJ2-1; 7 bases match TRBD1. Germline CDR1 reads SGHVS; CDR2 reads FNYEAQ. J gave up 4 bases and V 4 bases, and 13 bases lay outside the gene matches. CDR3 length equals 17 residues.

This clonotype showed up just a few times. The CDR3 reads CASSIAVVSSYEQYF. The DNA of the CDR3 is TGTGCCAGTAGTATAGCGGTGGTTAGCTCCTACGAGCAGTACTTC. The chain is built from TRBV19 and TRBJ2-7; D unclear. Germline lookup yields CDR1 LNHDA and CDR2 SQIVND (reference sequence). The CDR3 is made up of 15 amino acids. V dropped 1 base and J dropped 0 bases, with 10 bases sitting between them. Filled out from reference TRBV19 and TRBJ2-7, the complete variable domain reads DGGITQSPKYLFRKEGQNVTLSCEQNLNHDAMYWYRQDPGQGLRLIYYSQIVNDFQKGDIAEGYSVSREKKESFPLTVTSAQKNPTAFYLCASSIAVVSSYEQYFGPGTRLTVT.

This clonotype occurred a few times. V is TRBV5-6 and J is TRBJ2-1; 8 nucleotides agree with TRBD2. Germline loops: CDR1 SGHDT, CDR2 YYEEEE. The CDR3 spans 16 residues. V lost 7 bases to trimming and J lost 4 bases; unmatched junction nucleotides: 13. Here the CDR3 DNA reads TGTGCCAGCGGCCACTCCCTAGCGGGTAGTTACAATGAGCAGTTCTTC. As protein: CASGHSLAGSYNEQFF.

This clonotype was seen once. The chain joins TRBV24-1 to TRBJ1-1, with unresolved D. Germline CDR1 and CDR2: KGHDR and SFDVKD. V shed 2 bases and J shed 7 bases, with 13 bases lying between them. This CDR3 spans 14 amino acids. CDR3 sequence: CATSDSSATDEAFF. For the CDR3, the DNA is TGTGCCACCAGTGATTCATCGGCCACAGATGAAGCTTTCTTT.